This T cell receptor (beta chain) came from a study of beta chain features in type 1 diabetes. General study results and limits: Type 1 diabetes patients showed a moderate but significant shortening of TCRB CDR3s in all four CD4+ subsets.

Points on this clone: Its antigen is not identified.

Every isolated RNA sample was fully reverse transcribed, so sequencing captured expressed TCRB transcripts. The method was immunoSEQ multiplex PCR; TCRdb's version includes in-frame clones alone and lacks a portion of them. The sample comprises 150,000 to 200,000 clones, more than 60% of which are singletons, and approximately 0.089% rests with the top ten. Sequencing was done on a sample of naive CD4+ T cells from blood. The receptor was isolated from a man aged 30 to 39 with type 1 diabetes.

CDR3 nucleotide sequence: TGTGCCAGCAGCGCTAGGTGGAATCAGCCCCAGCATTTT. Protein: CASSARWNQPQHF. The chain couples TRBV25-1 to TRBJ1-5; D uncertain. Trimming pared 6 bases from V and 4 bases from J, leaving 10 bases between. The germline V gene has CDR1 MGHDK and CDR2 SYGVNS. This CDR3 is 13 amino acids long.